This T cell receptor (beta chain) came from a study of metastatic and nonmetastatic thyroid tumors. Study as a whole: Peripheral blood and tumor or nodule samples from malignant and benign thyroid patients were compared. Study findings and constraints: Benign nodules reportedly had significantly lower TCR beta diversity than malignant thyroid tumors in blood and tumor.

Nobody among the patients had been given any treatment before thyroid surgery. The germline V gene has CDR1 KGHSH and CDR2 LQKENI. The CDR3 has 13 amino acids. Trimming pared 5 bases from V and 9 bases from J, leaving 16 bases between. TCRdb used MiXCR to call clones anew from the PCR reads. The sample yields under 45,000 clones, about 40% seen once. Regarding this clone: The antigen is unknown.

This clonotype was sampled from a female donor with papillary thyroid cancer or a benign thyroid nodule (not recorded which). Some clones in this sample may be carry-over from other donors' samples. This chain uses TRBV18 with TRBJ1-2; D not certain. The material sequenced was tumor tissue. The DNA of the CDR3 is TGTGCCAGCTCAGCGCCCCAAGCACTCCGCTACACCTTC. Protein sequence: CASSAPQALRYTF.